This entry concerns a single TCR beta chain. The data are from a study of cytomegalovirus exposure and HLA in healthy donors. 13 Jbeta primers and 60 Vbeta primers were used for the PCR. Using immunoSEQ multiplex PCR, the repertoire was profiled, and TCRdb retains in-frame clones only, with some absent. Of fewer than 150,000 clones listed, around 78% are singletons. The sequenced sample consisted of PBMCs. The source is a male donor in good health and CMV-seronegative.

DNA for the CDR3: TGTGCCAGCAGTGAATATAGGGCGGGAGGAAACTATGGCTACACCTTC. This gives the protein CASSEYRAGGNYGYTF. V is TRBV25-1 and J is TRBJ1-2; D gene uncertain. CDR1 is MGHDK and CDR2 is SYGVNS in the germline V gene. The V end lost 0 bases, the J end lost 2 bases, and 13 bases lay between the germline ends. CDR3 size: 16 residues.